A single sample gave rise to the 2 T cell receptor beta chains below, sequenced in a study of cytomegalovirus exposure and HLA in healthy donors. The PCR was carried out with 60 Vbeta primers and 13 Jbeta primers. Sequenced by immunoSEQ multiplex PCR; TCRdb stores in-frame clones only, minus some. This sample carries about 47,000 clones, with 17% going to the ten biggest clones. Sequences were obtained from PBMCs. The receptor set was obtained from a male donor in good health and CMV-seronegative.

This chain joins TRBV6-8 and TRBJ2-2; the match to TRBD1 covers 9 bases. Germline assignment: CDR1 MNHGY and CDR2 SAAAGT. This CDR3 contains 15 residues. Trimming took 5 bases from V and 5 from J; bases not matched to a gene: 6. CDR3: CASSPGTGMTGELFF. DNA of the CDR3: TGTGCCAGCAGTCCCGGGACAGGGATGACCGGGGAGCTGTTTTTT.

The chain recombines TRBV5-4 with TRBJ1-2, with 9 bases fitting TRBD1. The CDR3 totals 14 residues. From germline, CDR1 is SGHNT and CDR2 YYREEE (reference sequence). Trimming at V came to 4 bases and at J to 5 bases, leaving 6 bases not matched to a gene. The CDR3 spells CASSRGTGRYGYTF. CDR3 in DNA: TGTGCCAGCAGCCGCGGGACAGGGAGATATGGCTACACCTTC.